These T cell receptor beta chains were read from a single sample in a study of T cells in Graves' hyperthyroidism and ophthalmopathy. In TCRdb, the multiplex PCR reads were re-called with MiXCR into one record per CDR3 protein. Among around 420,000 distinct CDR3 sequences listed, more than 15% were seen once. The sequencing input was blood. The source of these receptors is a woman between 18 and 29 years old with Graves' hyperthyroidism. The conserved cysteine and the conserved F or W are not part of the CDR3 here.

TRBV6-4	TRBJ1-6	12	ASSQGQINSPLH
TRBV7-3	TRBJ2-5	15	ASSPRGVRGVEETQY
TRBV12-3/TRBV12-4	TRBJ1-4	11	ASSFAVDEKLF
TRBV9	TRBJ2-1	13	ASSVAGGGNNEQF
TRBV5-1	TRBJ2-5	13	ASSPGLLASETQY
TRBV19	TRBJ1-5	13	ASSIAGDGNQPQH
TRBV6-1	TRBJ1-5	11	ASSLALRQPQH
TRBV19	TRBJ2-7	11	ASSEGTAYEQY
TRBV7-9	TRBJ2-1	12	ANSWQREYNEQF
TRBV12-3/TRBV12-4	TRBJ2-1	14	ASSLRALAAYNEQF
TRBV12-3/TRBV12-4	TRBJ2-2	12	ASSLIRNTGELF
TRBV12-3/TRBV12-4	TRBJ1-1	12	ASSPLRRLTEAF
TRBV5-1	TRBJ2-3	13	ATSREGRSTDTQY
TRBV12-3/TRBV12-4	TRBJ2-6	13	ASRATGDGANVLT
TRBV2	TRBJ2-2	15	ASRPAPQLANTGELF
TRBV2	TRBJ1-2	14	ATPWSPDKAPYGYT
TRBV11-2	TRBJ2-5	13	ASRESPGGGKTQY
TRBV2	TRBJ2-7	12	ASIPGLLRREQY
TRBV12-3/TRBV12-4	TRBJ1-3	14	ASTPTGGHSGNTIY
TRBV18	TRBJ2-3	9	ASSPGDTQY
TRBV5-6	TRBJ2-5	13	ASSLVGLGLETQY
TRBV2	TRBJ1-5	13	ASGFGGAGNQPQH
TRBV20-1	TRBJ2-7	13	SASLAGASFYEQY
TRBV28	TRBJ1-5	12	ASSLWGNDQPQH
TRBV24-1	TRBJ2-2	16	ATRLAGVLCVWTGELF
TRBV6-5	TRBJ2-1	12	ASSYSTGYNEQF
TRBV6-1	TRBJ2-7	12	ASSYAPDSSEQY
TRBV29-1	TRBJ2-6	16	SVTGTSSPSEGANVLT
TRBV24-1	TRBJ2-5	15	ATSDRTSGRALETQY
TRBV20-1	TRBJ2-3	12	SARKSARTDTQY
TRBV4-1	TRBJ1-2	12	ASSQVSGNYGYT
TRBV5-6	TRBJ2-5	13	ASSLLAGHQETQY
TRBV5-4	TRBJ1-2	11	ASSLAGREDRT
TRBV2	TRBJ2-5	14	ASSEGAGGNQETQY
TRBV15	TRBJ2-5	16	ATSRGGTGERARETQY
TRBV18	TRBJ1-5	15	ASSLLAPGQGDQPQH
TRBV7-9	TRBJ2-1	13	ASSPLADSYNEQF
TRBV27	TRBJ1-4	14	ASRSRRGVGNEKLF
TRBV12-5	TRBJ2-5	13	ASGPGTGVRETQY
TRBV19	TRBJ1-1	15	ASSTVGLPRENTEAF